This T cell receptor beta chain appears in the sequencing data of a study of CD8 T cells in ankylosing spondylitis (dated by TCRdb to 2016 to 2017). The study in broad terms: The study set out to find disease-linked TCR variants by profiling T cell receptor beta repertoires in ankylosing spondylitis patients and healthy donors. Peripheral blood was sampled, and synovial fluid was also collected from ankylosing spondylitis patients. The whole study cohort included 95 to 130 healthy donors and about two dozen ankylosing spondylitis patients. Results the study describes overall, beyond this receptor: Some motif variants had previously been reported in the synovial fluid and blood of reactive arthritis patients, which suggests shared mechanisms of disease initiation. The disease-linked clones were reported to be significantly enriched in matched synovial fluid samples from ankylosing spondylitis patients. A CD8+ phenotype was shown by the disease-linked clones, which were found at relatively low frequencies in peripheral blood. Blood from ankylosing spondylitis patients appeared to be characterized by a TCR beta motif made up of several highly homologous amino acid variants.

TCRdb names Illumina HiSeq 2500 as the instrument used. Quantitative 5'-RACE with molecular barcodes was the method used to prepare the TCR beta libraries. Per the original workflow: A new computational method based on a probabilistic model of VDJ rearrangement was used to identify disease-linked TCR variants. The public reads were quality trimmed at Q25 with fastp and then assembled into clones with MiXCR by TCRdb, keeping productive beta chains. Rows are combined by CDR3 protein, so each entry shows the most common genes and DNA. In this record, the V and J calls reflect TCRdb's handling and not the investigators' own analysis. The table for this sample lists some 140,000 distinct CDR3 sequences; over 10% of them were counted only once. The ten top clones hold 4.1% of the sample. The CDR3 spans 14 residues, from the cysteine through the phenylalanine. Only the CDR3 DNA is retained, 42 bases long and in frame from the first base. Looking up the germline V gene yields CDR1 SGHVS and CDR2 FNYEAQ. Relative to germline, V is 6 bases shorter and J is 2 bases shorter, with 13 bases between their ends.

This clonotype was counted a few times. Its binding antigen is unknown. Per-base quality was not reported, and no clone a single base away is much larger than it. The chain uses TRBV7-6 and TRBJ2-5, with the D gene call left open. This clonotype originated in a female donor with ankylosing spondylitis or in good health (not recorded which). Sequenced material: blood, either unsorted or a sorted T cell fraction (not recorded which). The CDR3 corresponds to CASSLVPMQETQYF. The DNA reads as follows: TGTGCCAGCAGTCTAGTTCCAATGCAAGAGACCCAGTACTTC.